Listed below are T cell receptor beta chains from one sample, sequenced in a study of T-cell memory formation after mild COVID-19. TCRdb independently ran MiXCR on the 5' RACE reads; one entry per CDR3 protein. The sample comprises 170,000 or so distinct CDR3 sequences, around a third of which are singletons, and approximately 12% rests with the top ten. The sequenced sample was PBMCs or a T cell subset sorted from them (not recorded which). The receptors were sampled from an adult woman who had mild COVID-19 (a few samples of this study predate the infection). Cell type and time point are not known. Each CDR3 is given with its conserved first and last residue. Fields, in order: clone size, V gene, D gene, J gene, CDR3 DNA, CDR3 protein. D genes are given only for firm matches. Some rows mark clone size as missing; the rest say once, few, many or name a class of expanded clone.

>.|TRBV20-1|.|TRBJ2-2
TGCAGTGCAGTTAGGCTAGCTGCGAACACCGGGGAGCTGTTTTTT
CSAVRLAANTGELFF
>once|TRBV6-2/TRBV6-3|TRBD2|TRBJ2-2
TGTGCCAGCAGTTACTCGAGCCTAGCGGGAATGGCCGGGGAGCTGTTTTTT
CASSYSSLAGMAGELFF
>few|TRBV29-1|TRBD1|TRBJ1-6
TGCAGCGTTGCGGACAGGGCTAATTCACCCCTCCACTTT
CSVADRANSPLHF
>.|TRBV7-3|TRBD1|TRBJ1-1
TGTGCCAGCAGCGCGAAACCCACGGGACAGGGTCAGAGCACTGAAGCTTTCTTT
CASSAKPTGQGQSTEAFF
>once|TRBV4-2|.|TRBJ1-1
TGTGCCAGCAGCCAAGGATCCAGGTTGGACACTGAAGCTTTCTTT
CASSQGSRLDTEAFF
>.|TRBV5-5|.|TRBJ2-7
TGTGCCAGCAGCTTGGACCTCCGAGTAGGCGAGCAGTACTTC
CASSLDLRVGEQYF
>.|TRBV20-1|.|TRBJ1-1
TGCAGTGCTAGAGAGTCTCGGGGCACCGTGAACACTGAAGCTTTCTTT
CSARESRGTVNTEAFF
>.|TRBV14|.|TRBJ2-3
TGTGCCAGCAGCCAAGAAATGAGCTCGGATACGCAGTATTTT
CASSQEMSSDTQYF
>few|TRBV27|.|TRBJ1-4
TGTGCCAGCTCACCAGGGCAAGATGAAAAACTGTTTTTT
CASSPGQDEKLFF
>.|TRBV12-3/TRBV12-4|.|TRBJ1-1
TGTGCCAGCGGGAACACGGAGAACACTGAAGCTTTCTTT
CASGNTENTEAFF
>.|TRBV6-1|.|TRBJ2-2
TGTGCCAGCAGTGAGGGGTGGACCGGGGAGCTGTTTTTT
CASSEGWTGELFF
>.|TRBV7-9|TRBD1|TRBJ1-4
TGTGCCAGCACACCGGGACAGGGAATTGAAAAACTGTTTTTT
CASTPGQGIEKLFF
>few|TRBV4-1|.|TRBJ2-2
TGCGCCAGCAGCCACTGGCCGGGACAGAACACCGGGGAGCTGTTTTTT
CASSHWPGQNTGELFF
>.|TRBV4-2|.|TRBJ1-2
TGTGCCAGCAGCCAAGAGGGCCAGAACTATGGCTACACCTTC
CASSQEGQNYGYTF
>once|TRBV7-2|TRBD2|TRBJ2-5
TGTGCCAGCAGCTCGACACTAGCGGGGACTCGAGAGACCCAGTACTTC
CASSSTLAGTRETQYF
>few|TRBV20-1|TRBD1|TRBJ1-5
TGCAGTGCTCCCGGGCGGGTCAGGGGGGCTCAGCCCCAGCATTTT
CSAPGRVRGAQPQHF
>.|TRBV7-7|.|TRBJ2-7
TGTGCCAGCAGCTTAGGGCCTGGCCCCTACGAGCAGTACTTC
CASSLGPGPYEQYF
>.|TRBV12-3/TRBV12-4|TRBD2|TRBJ2-3
TGTGCCAGCAGGGTTAGCGGGACGTTCGGGAAGCAGTATTTT
CASRVSGTFGKQYF
>.|TRBV11-2|.|TRBJ2-3
TGTGCCAGCAGCAATCCGGGACAAACCACAGATACGCAGTATTTT
CASSNPGQTTDTQYF
>.|TRBV7-3|.|TRBJ2-5
TGTGCCAGCAGCTTACTCACGGGGGTACAAGAGACCCAGTACTTC
CASSLLTGVQETQYF
>few|TRBV7-2|TRBD1|TRBJ2-2
TGTGCCAGCAGCAACCAGGGACAGTTCGCGAACACCGGGGAGCTGTTTTTT
CASSNQGQFANTGELFF
>.|TRBV6-5|.|TRBJ2-2
TGTGCCAGCAGGCAACAGGGCCCCGGGGAGCTGTTTTTT
CASRQQGPGELFF
>few|TRBV5-6|TRBD2|TRBJ2-5
TGTGCCAGCAGCACAACCCGTATTAAAGCGGGAGGGGTCCAAGAGACCCAGTACTTC
CASSTTRIKAGGVQETQYF
>.|TRBV7-2|.|TRBJ2-3
TGTGCCAGCAGCTTAGGTTCCAGGGGAAAAGGAGATACGCAGTATTTT
CASSLGSRGKGDTQYF